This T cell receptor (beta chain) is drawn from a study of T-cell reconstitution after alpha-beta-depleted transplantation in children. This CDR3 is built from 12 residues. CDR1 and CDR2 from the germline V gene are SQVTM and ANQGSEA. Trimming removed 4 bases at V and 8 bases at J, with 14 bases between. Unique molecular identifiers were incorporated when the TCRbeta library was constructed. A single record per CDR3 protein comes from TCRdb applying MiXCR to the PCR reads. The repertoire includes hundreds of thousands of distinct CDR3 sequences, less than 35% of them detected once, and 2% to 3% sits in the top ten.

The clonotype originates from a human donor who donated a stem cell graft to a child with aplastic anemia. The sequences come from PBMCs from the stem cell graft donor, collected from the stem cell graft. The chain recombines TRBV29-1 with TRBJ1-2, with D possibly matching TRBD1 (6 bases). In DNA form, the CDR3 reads TGCAGCGTTGTCAGGGGACCGCGGGGCTACACCTTC. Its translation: CSVVRGPRGYTF.